The 17 T cell receptor beta chains listed next were all sequenced from one sample in a study of blood T cell repertoires in COVID-19. Here immunoSEQ multiplex PCR was the method, and the copy in TCRdb shows in-frame clones only, minus some. The sample lists 200,000 to 300,000 clones; around four fifths were seen once. The specimen was peripheral blood. Receptor source: a woman in her sixties with active or convalescent COVID-19.

The chain couples TRBV2 to TRBJ2-5; 9 positions agree with TRBD2. CDR3 length: 16 amino acids. V lost 3 bases and J lost 5; bases outside the gene matches: 10. The germline gives CDR1 SNHLY, CDR2 FYNNEI. In nucleotides, the CDR3 is TGTGCCAGCAGTGACCGGCGGCTAGCGGGGAGGGAGACCCAGTACTTC. This sequence encodes CASSDRRLAGRETQYF. The whole variable domain, remainder taken from reference TRBV2 and TRBJ2-5, is EPEVTQTPSHQVTQMGQEVILRCVPISNHLYFYWYRQILGQKVEFLVSFYNNEISEKSEIFDDQFSVERPDGSNFTLKIRSTKLEDSAMYFCASSDRRLAGRETQYFGPGTRLLVL.

J is TRBJ1-1 and V is TRBV15; unclear D gene. The V and J ends lost 0 bases and 4 bases respectively, with 9 bases between them. The germline CDR1 and CDR2 sequences are LNHNV and YYDKDF (reference sequence). The length of the CDR3 is 14 residues. The CDR3 nucleotides are TGTGCCACCAGCAGAGATATAGGAGGCACTGAAGCTTTCTTT. Its protein product is CATSRDIGGTEAFF.

In this sample, this clone turned up a few times. The chain recombines TRBV25-1 with TRBJ1-5; perhaps TRBD1 as D (6 bases). The germline CDR1 and CDR2 sequences are MGHDK and SYGVNS. Trimming shortened V by 8 bases and J by 6 bases, and 11 bases separated the two germline ends. The length of the CDR3 is 12 residues. The CDR3 spells CASQRGGQPQHF. DNA for the CDR3: TGTGCCAGCCAAAGGGGGGGTCAGCCCCAGCATTTT.

The genes are TRBV28 and TRBJ2-6; D perhaps matches TRBD1 (7 bases). The germline gives CDR1 MDHEN, CDR2 SYDVKM. Trimming left V 4 bases short and J 0 bases short, with 22 bases between. CDR3 length: 20 amino acids. This chain's CDR3 is CASSSSWRGLVPSGANVLTF. The CDR3 region has the DNA TGTGCCAGCAGTTCCAGCTGGAGGGGGCTGGTTCCCTCTGGGGCCAACGTCCTGACTTTC. The whole variable domain, filled in from reference TRBV28 and TRBJ2-6, reads DVKVTQSSRYLVKRTGEKVFLECVQDMDHENMFWYRQDPGLGLRLIYFSYDVKMKEKGDIPEGYSVSREKKERFSLILESASTNQTSMYLCASSSSWRGLVPSGANVLTFGAGSRLTVL.

The chain uses TRBV13 and TRBJ2-1; perhaps TRBD1 as D (6 bases). Germline V gives CDR1 PRHDT, CDR2 FYEKMQ (reference sequence). Trimming removed 6 bases at V and 0 bases at J, with 12 bases between. The CDR3 covers 15 residues. The DNA for the CDR3 is TGTGCCAGCAGTTATCGGGACACCTCCTACAATGAGCAGTTCTTC. It is translated as CASSYRDTSYNEQFF. Variable domain in full (rest from reference TRBV13 and TRBJ2-1): AAGVIQSPRHLIKEKRETATLKCYPIPRHDTVYWYQQGPGQDPQFLISFYEKMQSDKGSIPDRFSAQQFSDYHSELNMSSLELGDSALYFCASSYRDTSYNEQFFGPGTRLTVL.

The gene calls are TRBV9 and TRBJ1-2; no firm D call. Germline values: CDR1 SGDLS, CDR2 YYNGEE. V shed 4 bases and J shed 1 base, with 5 bases lying between them. This CDR3 is built from 12 residues. CDR3 sequence reads: CASSRVNYGYTF. CDR3 DNA: TGTGCCAGCAGCCGGGTTAACTATGGCTACACCTTC.

This sequence joins TRBV11-2 and TRBJ1-2; D remains ambiguous. Germline V CDR1 and CDR2: SGHAT, FQNNGV. Trimming shortened V by 0 bases and J by 4 bases, and 12 bases separated the two germline ends. This CDR3 has 15 amino acids. Here the CDR3 reads CASSLDTGDLYGYTF. CDR3 nucleotides: TGTGCCAGCAGCTTAGATACCGGGGATCTCTATGGCTACACCTTC.

This clone was counted only a few times. The CDR3 here is CASSPPRGGQETQYF. The CDR3 nucleotides are TGTGCCAGCAGCCCTCCCCGAGGTGGGCAAGAGACCCAGTACTTC. The V gene is TRBV7-9, the J gene TRBJ2-5; no clear D. V was clipped by 5 bases and J by 2 bases, with 15 bases between them. CDR1 is SEHNR and CDR2 is FQNEAQ in the germline V gene (reference sequence). This CDR3 is built from 15 residues.

The J gene is TRBJ1-1, the V gene TRBV2, with D unclear. Trimming pared 9 bases from V and 3 bases from J, leaving 5 bases between. Germline loops: CDR1 SNHLY, CDR2 FYNNEI. The CDR3 consists of 10 residues. CDR3 region: CARKHTEAFF. The DNA for the CDR3 is TGTGCCAGAAAGCACACTGAAGCTTTCTTT.

This chain's CDR3 is CASSEEGIGNQPQHF. CDR3 in DNA: TGTGCCAGCAGTGAAGAGGGGATCGGCAATCAGCCCCAGCATTTT. V usage is TRBV6-1 and J usage is TRBJ1-5; a possible D gene is TRBD1 (5 bases). Between the trimmed V and J ends, which lost 1 base and 2 bases, there was a span of 9 bases. Germline CDR1 MNHNS, CDR2 SASEGT. The CDR3 spans 15 residues.

The genes are TRBV12-3 or TRBV12-4 and TRBJ1-3; D is ambiguous. Trimming shortened V by 6 bases and J by 2 bases, and 5 bases separated the two germline ends. This CDR3 contains 12 residues. The DNA for the CDR3 is TGTGCCAGCAGCTATCCTGGAAACACCATATATTTT. Amino acid sequence: CASSYPGNTIYF.

The V call is TRBV19, the J call TRBJ1-1; a weak D match, TRBD1 (6 bases). Germline CDR1 LNHDA, CDR2 SQIVND (reference sequence). V was cut by 7 bases and J by 5 bases, with 17 bases left in between. The length of the CDR3 is 14 residues. The CDR3 here is CASNRGNRATEAFF. DNA for the CDR3: TGTGCCAGTAACCGGGGAAACAGGGCGACTGAAGCTTTCTTT.

V and J are TRBV5-1 and TRBJ1-1, with TRBD1 matching 9 bases. J gave up 4 bases and V 1 base, and 8 bases lay outside the gene matches. The CDR3 extends over 16 amino acids. Germline V gives CDR1 SGHRS, CDR2 YFSETQ. The CDR3 here is CASSLTLQGARTEAFF. The CDR3 bases are TGCGCCAGCAGCTTGACCTTACAGGGGGCACGCACTGAAGCTTTCTTT.

This rearrangement joins TRBV14 to TRBJ1-1; TRBD1 matches 8 bases. CDR3 length: 17 amino acids. From germline, CDR1 is SGHDN and CDR2 FVKESK. V gave up 4 bases and J gave up 6 bases; unmatched junction bases: 16. Here the CDR3 DNA reads TGTGCCAGCAGCCGCAACAGGGGGAGAAACCTTGGCTCTGAAGCTTTCTTT. Its translation is CASSRNRGRNLGSEAFF.

The CDR3 loop is CASTHTGTPYEQYF. The CDR3 DNA reads TGTGCCAGCACTCATACAGGAACCCCGTACGAGCAGTACTTC. The chain employs TRBV25-1 and TRBJ2-7; D is perhaps TRBD1 (5 bases). Germline V CDR1 and CDR2: MGHDK, SYGVNS. Trimming took off 7 bases at V and 4 bases at J, with 17 bases between the two ends. The CDR3 runs to 14 residues.

This chain connects TRBV10-1 to TRBJ2-7, with D possibly being TRBD2 (6 bases). This CDR3 has 13 amino acids. In germline, CDR1 is WNHNN, CDR2 SYGVQD (reference sequence). Trimming took off 3 bases at V and 7 bases at J, with 13 bases between the two ends. CDR3 bases: TGCGCCAGCAGTGAATTGCGGGGTGGGGAGCAGTACTTC. Protein product: CASSELRGGEQYF.

V is TRBV12-3 or TRBV12-4 and J is TRBJ1-2; 7 nucleotides match TRBD1. The CDR3 loop spans 13 amino acids. The V segment lost 4 bases and the J segment 3 bases; nucleotides outside the gene matches: 2. The CDR3 spells CASSSDRDYGYTF. The DNA for the CDR3 is TGTGCCAGCAGTTCAGACAGGGACTATGGCTACACCTTC.